Listed below are T cell receptor beta chains from one sample, sequenced in a study of cytotoxic CD8 clonotypes in ibrutinib-treated CLL. TCRdb's copy holds only in-frame clones and misses some; the assay was immunoSEQ multiplex PCR. The repertoire holds tens of thousands of clones, about nine tenths seen once, with approximately 3.1% in the top ten. This material consisted of PBMCs, taken after 12 months of ibrutinib treatment. These receptors all stem from a human donor with chronic lymphocytic leukemia. The CDR3 runs from the conserved cysteine through the conserved F or W. Each record gives: CDR3 length, D gene, clone size, J gene, V gene, CDR3 protein, CDR3 DNA. D genes are given only for firm matches. Some rows have no size entry. The others give once, few or many, or a class for an expanded clone.

16,.,.,TRBJ2-1,TRBV7-3,CASSLTGGGMYNEQFF,TGTGCCAGCAGCTTAACGGGTGGCGGGATGTACAATGAGCAGTTCTTC
13,.,.,TRBJ2-7,TRBV5-8,CASRPRGVYEQYF,TGTGCCAGCAGACCTAGAGGGGTCTACGAGCAGTACTTC
15,TRBD2,.,TRBJ2-1,TRBV7-2,CASSPGRTSYNEQFF,TGTGCCAGCAGCCCAGGCAGGACTAGTTACAATGAGCAGTTCTTC
14,.,.,TRBJ2-5,TRBV30,CAWSVSGAKETQYF,TGTGCCTGGAGTGTTAGCGGAGCAAAAGAGACCCAGTACTTC
13,.,.,TRBJ1-1,TRBV6-1,CASSIVGEREAFF,TGTGCCAGCAGTATAGTTGGAGAGCGGGAAGCTTTCTTT
13,.,.,TRBJ2-3,TRBV9,CASSVVAKDTQYF,TGTGCCAGCAGCGTAGTGGCAAAGGATACGCAGTATTTT
16,.,.,TRBJ1-5,TRBV5-8,CASSSRLRGRGQPQHF,TGTGCCAGCAGCTCTCGCTTGAGGGGAAGAGGGCAGCCCCAGCATTTT
13,.,.,TRBJ2-7,TRBV27,CASSRWGPYEQYF,TGTGCCAGCAGTCGGTGGGGTCCCTACGAGCAGTACTTC
16,.,.,TRBJ2-1,TRBV7-9,CASSLAHGSLYNEQFF,TGTGCCAGCAGCTTAGCGCACGGGAGCCTCTACAATGAGCAGTTCTTC
13,TRBD1,few,TRBJ1-2,TRBV19,CASTWDRGYGYTF,TGTGCCAGTACCTGGGACAGGGGCTATGGCTACACCTTC
17,.,.,TRBJ2-1,TRBV4-1,CASSQPLAPASLDEQFF,TGCGCCAGCAGCCAACCCCTGGCCCCGGCCTCGTTGGATGAGCAGTTCTTC
13,TRBD1,.,TRBJ2-7,TRBV29-1,CSAEGQGEGEQYF,TGCAGCGCTGAGGGACAGGGTGAGGGCGAGCAGTACTTC
17,TRBD1,.,TRBJ2-6,TRBV7-2,CASSRATGLAGANVLTF,TGTGCCAGCAGTCGAGCGACAGGGTTGGCTGGGGCCAACGTCCTGACTTTC
11,TRBD1,.,TRBJ2-1,TRBV28,CASSTDRGLFF,TGTGCCAGCAGTACGGACAGGGGGCTGTTCTTC
13,.,once,TRBJ1-2,TRBV28,CAAKGEGYYGYTF,TGTGCCGCGAAGGGGGAAGGGTACTATGGCTACACCTTC
18,.,.,TRBJ1-1,TRBV12-5,CASGLVRAGPQAPVEAFF,TGTGCTAGTGGTTTGGTACGCGCAGGACCTCAGGCTCCCGTTGAAGCTTTCTTT
14,.,.,TRBJ1-2,TRBV30,CAWSVHGYSYGYTF,TGTGCCTGGAGTGTACACGGATACTCCTATGGCTACACCTTC
14,.,.,TRBJ2-5,TRBV7-2,CASSPQGPPETQYF,TGTGCCAGCAGCCCTCAGGGGCCCCCAGAGACCCAGTACTTC
23,.,.,TRBJ1-4,TRBV30,CAWSEGGSHNSVAVGHLWEKLFF,TGTGCCTGGAGTGAAGGGGGTTCCCACAACTCCGTCGCTGTGGGGCATCTTTGGGAAAAACTGTTTTTT
14,.,.,TRBJ2-1,TRBV7-9,CASSLEWADYEQFF,TGTGCCAGCAGCTTAGAGTGGGCGGACTACGAGCAGTTCTTC